Included here is one TCR beta chain sequence, with context. The source of the sample is a study of blood T cell repertoires in COVID-19. Study details: Specimens from acute and convalescent COVID-19 originated in the United States, Italy and Spain. From T cells, B-cell-depleted T cells, or PBMCs came the material, which was cDNA or gDNA.

As processed by the authors: Reference gene primer amplification gave estimated nucleated cell counts. Here immunoSEQ multiplex PCR was the method, and the copy in TCRdb shows in-frame clones only, minus some. The V and J calls and clone size come from that table; D and trimming were worked out from the DNA. The sample lists roughly 330,000 clones, roughly 88% occurring once. V trimming: 6 bases; J trimming: 5 bases; junction bases outside the gene matches: 12. The CDR3 extends over 16 amino acids. Germline values: CDR1 MDHEN, CDR2 SYDVKM. The chain links TRBV28 to TRBJ1-5, with 8 bases that match TRBD1. The sequenced material came from peripheral blood. The sequence was collected from a woman aged 50 to 60 with active or convalescent COVID-19. The CDR3 here is CASSRLDRALYQPQHF. The CDR3 nucleotides are TGTGCCAGCAGCCGCCTGGACAGGGCCCTATATCAGCCCCAGCATTTT.